Listed below are T cell receptor beta chains from one sample, sequenced in a study of shared clonotypes between healthy human individuals. Profiling relied on immunoSEQ multiplex PCR, and the TCRdb table lists in-frame clones only, not all of them. The data hold some 500,000 clones, with roughly 95% observed a single time. Sequences were obtained from naive CD4+ T cells sorted from blood. The receptors come from a woman in her thirties in good health. CDR3s include the opening cysteine and the closing phenylalanine or tryptophan. The order of the fields is J gene, D gene, V gene, clone size, CDR3 protein, CDR3 DNA. D genes are given only for firm matches. Rows may omit the clone size; those that give it use once, few, many or a size class.

>TRBJ1-1|NA|TRBV19|few
CASSRFASGHFEAFF
TGTGCCAGTAGTAGATTTGCCTCGGGACACTTCGAAGCTTTCTTT
>TRBJ1-2|TRBD1|TRBV5-4|NA
CASSLWTGSVGYTF
TGTGCCAGCAGCTTATGGACAGGGTCGGTTGGCTACACCTTC
>TRBJ2-2|NA|TRBV18|NA
CASSLTGSTGELFF
TGTGCCAGCTCACTGACAGGTTCCACCGGGGAGCTGTTTTTT
>TRBJ2-7|NA|TRBV11-1|few
CASSPRPPVEQYF
TGTGCCAGCAGTCCGCGGCCTCCCGTGGAGCAGTACTTC
>TRBJ2-1|NA|TRBV28|once
CANSDSIYNEQFF
TGTGCCAACTCGGACAGTATCTACAATGAGCAGTTCTTC
>TRBJ1-5|TRBD1|TRBV28|NA
CASSTTGENQPQHF
TGTGCCAGCAGCACCACAGGGGAGAATCAGCCCCAGCATTTT
>TRBJ2-7|NA|TRBV7-2|NA
CASSLNSMEQYF
TGTGCCAGCAGCTTAAACAGTATGGAGCAGTACTTC
>TRBJ1-4|TRBD1|TRBV19|NA
CASSSPGTEEGKLFF
TGTGCCAGTAGTAGTCCCGGGACAGAGGAGGGAAAACTGTTTTTT
>TRBJ1-2|NA|TRBV5-8|NA
CASSLVGLGYTF
TGTGCCAGCAGCTTGGTCGGGCTTGGCTACACCTTC
>TRBJ2-3|NA|TRBV4-1|NA
CASSQVAAGDTQYF
TGCGCCAGCAGCCAAGTGGCGGCCGGGGATACGCAGTATTTT
>TRBJ2-1|NA|TRBV5-6|NA
CASSPWGQPYNEQFF
TGTGCCAGCAGCCCCTGGGGACAACCCTACAATGAGCAGTTCTTC
>TRBJ2-7|NA|TRBV27|NA
CASRIYQRGEEAYEQYF
TGTGCCAGCAGAATCTACCAACGGGGTGAGGAGGCCTACGAGCAGTACTTC
>TRBJ2-2|NA|TRBV2|NA
CASSERADGELFF
TGTGCCAGCAGCGAACGGGCCGACGGGGAGCTGTTTTTT
>TRBJ2-2|NA|TRBV7-3|NA
CASSSQEGIGELFF
TGTGCCAGCAGCTCCCAGGAGGGGATCGGGGAGCTGTTTTTT
>TRBJ2-5|TRBD1|TRBV19|NA
CASTTGGGETQYF
TGTGCCAGTACGACAGGGGGAGGGGAGACCCAGTACTTC